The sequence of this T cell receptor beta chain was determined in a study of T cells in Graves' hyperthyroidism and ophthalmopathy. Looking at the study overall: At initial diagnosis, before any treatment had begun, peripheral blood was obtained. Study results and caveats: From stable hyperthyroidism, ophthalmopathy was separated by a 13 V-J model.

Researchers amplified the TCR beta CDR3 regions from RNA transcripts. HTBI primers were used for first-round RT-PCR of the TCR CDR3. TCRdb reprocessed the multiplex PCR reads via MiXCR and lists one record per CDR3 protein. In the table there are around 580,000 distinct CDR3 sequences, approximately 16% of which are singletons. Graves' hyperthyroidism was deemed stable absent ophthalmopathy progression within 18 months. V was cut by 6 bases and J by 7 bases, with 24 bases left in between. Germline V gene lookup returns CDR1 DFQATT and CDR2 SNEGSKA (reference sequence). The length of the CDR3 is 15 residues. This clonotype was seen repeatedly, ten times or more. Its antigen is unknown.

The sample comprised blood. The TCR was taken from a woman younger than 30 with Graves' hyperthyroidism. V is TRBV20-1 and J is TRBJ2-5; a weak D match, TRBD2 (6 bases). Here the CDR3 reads CSAKPASVNLGTQYF. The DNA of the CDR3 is TGCAGTGCCAAGCCGGCTAGCGTCAACCTGGGGACCCAGTACTTC.